Listed here is a single TCR beta chain. The data were taken from a study of cytomegalovirus exposure and HLA in healthy donors. Trimming cost V 4 bases and J 4 bases, with 7 bases left between them. The length of the CDR3 is 12 residues. CDR1 and CDR2 from the germline V gene are MNHEY and SMNVEV (reference sequence). The PCR made use of 60 Vbeta and 13 Jbeta primers. Sequenced by immunoSEQ multiplex PCR; TCRdb stores in-frame clones only, minus some. The sample includes 90,000 to 120,000 clones, 77% of them seen just once. Sequences were obtained from PBMCs. The receptor's source is a male donor in good health and CMV-seronegative. The rearrangement joins TRBV27 to TRBJ2-5, with D uncertain. CDR3 in amino acids: CASSSGRETQYF. The CDR3 DNA sequence: TGTGCCAGCAGTTCGGGTCGAGAGACCCAGTACTTC.